These T cell receptor beta chains were read from a single sample in a study of beta chain features in type 1 diabetes. TCRdb keeps only in-frame clones here, not all; method: immunoSEQ multiplex PCR. The sample yields nearly 250,000 clones, 68% seen once. Input material: naive CD4+ T cells from blood. The receptor set was obtained from a man in his thirties or forties in good health. The CDR3 runs from the conserved cysteine through the conserved F or W. Fields, in order: J gene, V gene, clone size, D gene, CDR3 protein, CDR3 DNA. D genes are given only for firm matches. Expanded clones are given a class, and other clones once, few, many or no size at all.

j_gene: TRBJ2-3; v_gene: TRBV10-3; abundance: .; d_gene: .; CDR3aa: CATAGTGTDTQYF; CDR3nt: TGTGCCACCGCCGGGACTGGCACAGATACGCAGTATTTT
j_gene: TRBJ2-1; v_gene: TRBV11-1; abundance: few; d_gene: .; CDR3aa: CASSIERSSYNEQFF; CDR3nt: TGTGCCAGCAGCATTGAGCGTAGCTCCTACAATGAGCAGTTCTTC
j_gene: TRBJ2-1; v_gene: TRBV25-1; abundance: .; d_gene: TRBD2; CDR3aa: CASRSTSGVGSYNEQFF; CDR3nt: TGTGCCAGCAGGAGCACTAGCGGGGTAGGGAGCTACAATGAGCAGTTCTTC
j_gene: TRBJ2-3; v_gene: TRBV9; abundance: few; d_gene: TRBD2; CDR3aa: CASSVGTSGIATDTQYF; CDR3nt: TGTGCCAGCAGCGTAGGGACTAGCGGCATCGCCACAGATACGCAGTATTTT
j_gene: TRBJ2-7; v_gene: TRBV25-1; abundance: .; d_gene: TRBD1; CDR3aa: CASSEGQGVFYEQYF; CDR3nt: TGTGCCAGCAGTGAAGGGCAGGGGGTTTTCTACGAGCAGTACTTC
j_gene: TRBJ2-7; v_gene: TRBV29-1; abundance: .; d_gene: .; CDR3aa: CSVLGRGSSYEQYF; CDR3nt: TGCAGCGTCCTCGGCAGGGGTAGCTCCTACGAGCAGTACTTC
j_gene: TRBJ2-3; v_gene: TRBV6-5; abundance: few; d_gene: .; CDR3aa: CASTSPGVTDTQYF; CDR3nt: TGTGCCAGCACCTCCCCGGGGGTCACAGATACGCAGTATTTT
j_gene: TRBJ2-5; v_gene: TRBV10-3; abundance: few; d_gene: TRBD1; CDR3aa: CAISVRDSLQETQYF; CDR3nt: TGTGCCATCAGTGTCCGGGACAGTCTTCAAGAGACCCAGTACTTC
j_gene: TRBJ2-2; v_gene: TRBV30; abundance: few; d_gene: .; CDR3aa: CAWSWVTGELFF; CDR3nt: TGTGCCTGGAGTTGGGTCACCGGGGAGCTGTTTTTT
j_gene: TRBJ2-1; v_gene: TRBV28; abundance: .; d_gene: TRBD2; CDR3aa: CASSLGTSGSSEQFF; CDR3nt: TGTGCCAGCAGTTTAGGTACTAGCGGGAGTAGTGAGCAGTTCTTC
j_gene: TRBJ2-1; v_gene: TRBV30; abundance: .; d_gene: TRBD1; CDR3aa: CAARTGERNEQFF; CDR3nt: TGTGCCGCCCGGACAGGGGAGAGGAATGAGCAGTTCTTC
j_gene: TRBJ2-1; v_gene: TRBV29-1; abundance: few; d_gene: .; CDR3aa: CSVESQGSYNEQFF; CDR3nt: TGCAGCGTTGAGAGCCAGGGCTCCTACAATGAGCAGTTCTTC
j_gene: TRBJ1-2; v_gene: TRBV25-1; abundance: .; d_gene: .; CDR3aa: CASSGFGSGGYTF; CDR3nt: TGTGCCAGCTCGGGATTTGGCTCGGGTGGCTACACCTTC
j_gene: TRBJ1-1; v_gene: TRBV18; abundance: .; d_gene: .; CDR3aa: CASSPFGTVNTEAFF; CDR3nt: TGTGCCAGCTCACCCTTTGGAACAGTGAACACTGAAGCTTTCTTT
j_gene: TRBJ2-1; v_gene: TRBV30; abundance: .; d_gene: TRBD1; CDR3aa: CAWSGIGGRYNEQFF; CDR3nt: TGTGCCTGGAGTGGGATAGGGGGCCGCTACAATGAGCAGTTCTTC
j_gene: TRBJ2-6; v_gene: TRBV19; abundance: .; d_gene: TRBD1; CDR3aa: CASSLTGGGANVLTF; CDR3nt: TGTGCCAGTAGTTTGACAGGGGGCGGGGCCAACGTCCTGACTTTC
j_gene: TRBJ2-1; v_gene: TRBV11-2; abundance: .; d_gene: .; CDR3aa: CASSLSGLTAPEQFF; CDR3nt: TGTGCCAGCAGCTTATCGGGGCTCACAGCCCCCGAGCAGTTCTTC
j_gene: TRBJ1-2; v_gene: TRBV6-5; abundance: .; d_gene: .; CDR3aa: CASSWRTAIRRGYTF; CDR3nt: TGTGCCAGCAGTTGGCGGACAGCCATCAGGAGGGGCTACACCTTC
j_gene: TRBJ1-6; v_gene: TRBV30; abundance: few; d_gene: .; CDR3aa: CAWSVGSPPLHF; CDR3nt: TGTGCCTGGAGTGTAGGTTCACCACCCCTCCACTTT
j_gene: TRBJ2-3; v_gene: TRBV29-1; abundance: .; d_gene: .; CDR3aa: CSVQSGTASTDTQYF; CDR3nt: TGCAGCGTGCAATCCGGGACTGCTAGCACAGATACGCAGTATTTT
j_gene: TRBJ2-1; v_gene: TRBV30; abundance: once; d_gene: TRBD1; CDR3aa: CAWSPETGDYNEQFF; CDR3nt: TGTGCCTGGAGTCCCGAGACAGGGGATTACAATGAGCAGTTCTTC
j_gene: TRBJ2-7; v_gene: TRBV29-1; abundance: .; d_gene: TRBD2; CDR3aa: CSVALLAGGSYEQYF; CDR3nt: TGCAGCGTCGCATTACTAGCGGGGGGTTCCTACGAGCAGTACTTC
j_gene: TRBJ2-7; v_gene: TRBV7-2; abundance: .; d_gene: .; CDR3aa: CASSSAYEQYF; CDR3nt: TGTGCCAGCAGCTCGGCCTACGAGCAGTACTTC
j_gene: TRBJ1-5; v_gene: TRBV7-2; abundance: few; d_gene: .; CDR3aa: CASSRQNQPQHF; CDR3nt: TGTGCCAGCAGCCGACAGAATCAGCCCCAGCATTTT
j_gene: TRBJ2-7; v_gene: TRBV13; abundance: .; d_gene: TRBD2; CDR3aa: CASRGLSGSSYEQYF; CDR3nt: TGTGCCAGCAGAGGTTTAAGCGGGAGCTCCTACGAGCAGTACTTC